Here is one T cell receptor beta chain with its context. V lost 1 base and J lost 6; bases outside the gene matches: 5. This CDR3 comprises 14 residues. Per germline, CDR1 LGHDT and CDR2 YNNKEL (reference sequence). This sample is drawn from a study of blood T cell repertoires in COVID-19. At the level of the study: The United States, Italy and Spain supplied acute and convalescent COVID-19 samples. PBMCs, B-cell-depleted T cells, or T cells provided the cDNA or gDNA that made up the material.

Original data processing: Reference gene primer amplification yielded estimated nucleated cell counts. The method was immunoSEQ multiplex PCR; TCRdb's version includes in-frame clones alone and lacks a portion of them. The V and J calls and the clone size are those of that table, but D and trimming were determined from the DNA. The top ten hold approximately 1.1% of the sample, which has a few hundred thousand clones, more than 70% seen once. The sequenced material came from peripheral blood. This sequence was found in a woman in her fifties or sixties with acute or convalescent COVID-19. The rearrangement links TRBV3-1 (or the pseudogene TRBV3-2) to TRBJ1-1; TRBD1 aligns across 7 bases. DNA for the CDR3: TGTGCCAGCAGCCAAGCGGGACAGCGACCTGAAGCTTTCTTT. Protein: CASSQAGQRPEAFF.